A single T cell receptor beta chain is shown here with its context. Source study methods: Amplified reference gene primers provided the basis for estimating nucleated cell counts. Repertoires were generated with immunoSEQ multiplex PCR, while TCRdb's copy carries only in-frame clones and drops some. V and J calls and clone size are copied from that table; D and trimming were computed from the DNA. Counted here are roughly 73,000 clones, about four fifths occurring once; the ten biggest clones make up approximately 20%. The sample originates from a study of blood T cell repertoires in COVID-19. Whole-study context: The United States, Italy and Spain provided the acute and convalescent COVID-19 samples. The analysed material was cDNA or gDNA that came from T cells, B-cell-depleted T cells, or PBMCs.

Trimming removed 4 bases from V and 0 bases from J, with 14 bases in between. The CDR3 is 16 amino acids. Germline V lookup: CDR1 SNHLY, CDR2 FYNNEI. The sample comprised peripheral blood. The rearrangement links TRBV2 to TRBJ2-3; perhaps TRBD2 as D (5 bases). This TCR derives from a woman in her 70s with acute or convalescent COVID-19. The CDR3 region has the DNA TGTGCCAGCAGTGTCTGGAGCGGTGCTAGCACAGATACGCAGTATTTT. Translated: CASSVWSGASTDTQYF.